The 14 T cell receptor beta chains below all came from one sample that was sequenced in a study of T cells in Graves' hyperthyroidism and ophthalmopathy. TCR beta CDR3 sequences were amplified from RNA transcripts. With the HTBI primer set, the TCR CDR3 went through a first round of RT-PCR. Each CDR3 protein gets one entry after TCRdb re-called the multiplex PCR reads with MiXCR. Counted here are around 250,000 distinct CDR3 sequences, roughly 15% occurring once; the ten biggest clones make up 10% to 15%. The sample consisted of blood. Receptors originate from a woman aged 40-49 years with Graves' hyperthyroidism that later progressed to Graves' ophthalmopathy.

The CDR3 nucleotides read TGCGCCAGCAGTGGGACTAGCGGGAATGGGGAGCAGTACTTC. This gives the protein CASSGTSGNGEQYF. The chain has TRBV10-1 and TRBJ2-7, with 12 bases identical to TRBD2. Germline V gives CDR1 WNHNN, CDR2 SYGVQD (reference sequence). The CDR3 loop spans 14 amino acids. V was pared by 4 bases and J by 7 bases, with 5 bases of the junction left unmatched.

In this sample, this clonotype turned up a few times. V is TRBV10-3 and J is TRBJ1-3; D call uncertain. In germline, CDR1 is ENHRY, CDR2 SYGVKD. The CDR3 length is 15 residues. The CDR3, as DNA: TGTGACTTAGGGCCTAATACAGCGTTCGGAAACACCATATATTTT. Amino acid sequence: CDLGPNTAFGNTIYF.

This clonotype showed up many times. The J gene is TRBJ2-3, the V gene TRBV3-1, with a tentative D call TRBD2 (5 bases). The ends were cut back, 4 bases at V and 7 bases at J, with 12 bases in the middle. This CDR3 has 13 amino acids. Germline CDR1 reads LGHDT; CDR2 reads YNNKEL (reference sequence). CDR3 residues: CASSPDYLNTQYF. The CDR3 DNA follows: TGTGCCAGCAGCCCCGACTATCTCAATACGCAGTATTTT.

This clonotype showed up many times. The chain has TRBV28 and TRBJ1-5; D gene ambiguous. V lost 3 bases to trimming and J lost 0 bases, with 9 bases between them. CDR3 length: 15 residues. The germline V gene encodes CDR1 MDHEN and CDR2 SYDVKM. The DNA of the CDR3 is TGTGCCAGCAGTTTTATTGGGGTTAGCAATCAGCCCCAGCATTTT. Translation: CASSFIGVSNQPQHF. The complete variable domain, with remaining parts taken from reference TRBV28 and TRBJ1-5, reads DVKVTQSSRYLVKRTGEKVFLECVQDMDHENMFWYRQDPGLGLRLIYFSYDVKMKEKGDIPEGYSVSREKKERFSLILESASTNQTSMYLCASSFIGVSNQPQHFGDGTRLSIL.

This clonotype has more than one count but fewer than ten. A much larger clone lies a single base off, so this may be a read error. The rearrangement links TRBV18 to TRBJ2-7; D perhaps matches TRBD1 (6 bases). Germline assignment: CDR1 KGHSH and CDR2 LQKENI. This CDR3 region has 16 residues. CDR3 DNA: TGTGCCAGCAGAAAGCACAGGGCGATAAGCTCCTACGAGCAGCACTTC. Translating it yields CASRKHRAISSYEQHF.

This clonotype was found many times. The chain employs TRBV2 and TRBJ1-2; possibly TRBD1 for D (5 bases). V lost 2 bases and J 4 bases, leaving 20 bases between the germline ends. There are 17 residues in the CDR3. CDR1 and CDR2 (germline): SNHLY, FYNNEI. The CDR3 protein is CASSERQGFLASYGYTF. DNA of the CDR3: TGTGCCAGCAGTGAACGGCAGGGTTTTTTGGCTAGCTATGGCTACACCTTC.

The chain recombines TRBV6-1 with TRBJ2-1; D not certain. Germline assignment: CDR1 MNHNS and CDR2 SASEGT. This CDR3 comprises 14 residues. Trimming stripped 5 bases from V and 0 bases from J, with 8 bases between. The CDR3 loop reads CASSPPSSYNEQFF. The CDR3 DNA is TGTGCCAGCAGTCCCCCTAGCTCCTACAATGAGCAGTTCTTC.

This clonotype was counted at least ten times. V and J are TRBV4-1 and TRBJ2-1, with 8 bases aligning to TRBD2. J lost 1 base, V lost 4 bases, and 3 bases had no gene match. The germline V gene encodes CDR1 MGHRA and CDR2 YSYEKL. The CDR3 has 15 amino acids. The CDR3 DNA sequence: TGCGCCAGCAGCCTACTAGCGGATTCCTACAATGAGCAGTTCTTC. Encoded protein: CASSLLADSYNEQFF.

Notes on this clonotype: Sequence at one end of the junction differs from germline and may be a read error. The rearrangement joins TRBV20-1 to TRBJ2-1, with D unresolved. The CDR3 consists of 11 residues. Germline CDR1 is DFQATT and CDR2 is SNEGSKA (reference sequence). CDR3 coding DNA: TGCAGCGTCGTTTCCTACGATGAGCAGTTCTTC. Translation: CSVVSYDEQFF.

This clonotype was counted ten times or more. At one end the junction does not follow the germline gene, possibly because of a read error. V is TRBV19 and J is TRBJ2-2; the D is unclear. CDR3 length: 16 amino acids. The germline CDR1 and CDR2 sequences are LNHDA and SQIVND (reference sequence). CDR3: CASSMGAGMNAGELFF. The DNA for the CDR3 is TGTGCCAGTAGTATGGGCGCAGGAATGAACGCCGGGGAGCTGTTTTTT.

This clonotype was detected only a few times. The chain joins TRBV20-1 to TRBJ2-7; a possible D gene is TRBD2 (6 bases). Trimming cost V 5 bases and J 4 bases, with 18 bases left between them. There are 14 residues in the CDR3. Germline lookup yields CDR1 DFQATT and CDR2 SNEGSKA (reference sequence). CDR3 bases: TGCAGTGCTCCACCGGACTACCGCCCATACGAGCAGTACTTC. Translation gives CSAPPDYRPYEQYF.

Ten or more counts support this clonotype. The rearrangement links TRBV30 to TRBJ2-1; D might be TRBD1 (5 bases). The CDR3 has 11 amino acids. V shed 8 bases and J shed 4 bases, with 9 bases lying between them. CDR1 GTSNPN and CDR2 SVGIG come from the germline V gene (reference sequence). The CDR3 bases are TGTGCCCACGGACATTACAATGAGCAGTTCTTC. Its translation: CAHGHYNEQFF.

This clonotype was observed many times. This CDR3 reads CAIRDSMGSQVQETQYF. CDR3 DNA: TGTGCCATCCGCGATTCTATGGGATCGCAAGTACAAGAGACCCAGTACTTC. The chain has TRBV10-3 and TRBJ2-5; D is unresolved. Per the germline V gene, CDR1 is ENHRY and CDR2 is SYGVKD. Trimming took off 8 bases at V and 2 bases at J, with 24 bases between the two ends. The CDR3 totals 17 residues.

This chain connects TRBV7-8 to TRBJ2-7; D might be TRBD2 (6 bases). The CDR3 runs to 13 residues. Germline CDR1 reads SGHVS; CDR2 reads FQNEAQ. Trimming shortened V by 5 bases and J by 4 bases, and 12 bases separated the two germline ends. CDR3 region: CASSDGSWYEQYF. As DNA, the CDR3 is TGTGCCAGCAGCGACGGGAGTTGGTACGAGCAGTACTTC.